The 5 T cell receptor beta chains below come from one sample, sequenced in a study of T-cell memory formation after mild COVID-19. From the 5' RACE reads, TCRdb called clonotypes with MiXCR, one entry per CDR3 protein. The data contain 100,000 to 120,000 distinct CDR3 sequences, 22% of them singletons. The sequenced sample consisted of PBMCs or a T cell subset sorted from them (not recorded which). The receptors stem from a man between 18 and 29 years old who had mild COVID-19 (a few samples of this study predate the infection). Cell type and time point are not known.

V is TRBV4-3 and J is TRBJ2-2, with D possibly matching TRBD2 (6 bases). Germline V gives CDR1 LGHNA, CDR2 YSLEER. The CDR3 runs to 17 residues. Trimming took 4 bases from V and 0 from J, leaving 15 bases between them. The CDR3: CASSPGLAGPNTGELFF. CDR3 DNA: TGCGCCAGCAGCCCCGGCTTGGCGGGACCGAACACCGGGGAGCTGTTTTTT.

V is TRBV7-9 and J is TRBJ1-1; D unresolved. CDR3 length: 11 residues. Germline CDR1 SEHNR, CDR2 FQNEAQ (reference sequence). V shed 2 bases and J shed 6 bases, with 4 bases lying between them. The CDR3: CASSLQPEAFF. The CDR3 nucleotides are TGTGCCAGCAGCTTACAACCTGAAGCTTTCTTT.

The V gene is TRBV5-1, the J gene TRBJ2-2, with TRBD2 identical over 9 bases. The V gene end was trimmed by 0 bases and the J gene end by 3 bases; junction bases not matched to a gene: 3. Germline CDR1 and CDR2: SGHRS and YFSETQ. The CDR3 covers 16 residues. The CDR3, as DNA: TGCGCCAGCAGCTTGGCTTTAGCGGGGGACACCGGGGAGCTGTTTTTT. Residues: CASSLALAGDTGELFF.

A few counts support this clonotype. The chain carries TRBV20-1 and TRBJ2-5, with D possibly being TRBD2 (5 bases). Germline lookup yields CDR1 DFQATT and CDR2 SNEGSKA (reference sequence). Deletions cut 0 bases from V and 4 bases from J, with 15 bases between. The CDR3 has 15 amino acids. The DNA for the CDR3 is TGCAGTGCTAGAGATCCCCTTAGCGACTCAGAGACCCAGTACTTC. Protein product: CSARDPLSDSETQYF.

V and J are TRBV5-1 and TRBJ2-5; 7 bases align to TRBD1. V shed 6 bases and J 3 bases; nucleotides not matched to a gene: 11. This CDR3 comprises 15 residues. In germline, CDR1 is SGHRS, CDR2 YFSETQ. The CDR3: CASNARGQSEETQYF. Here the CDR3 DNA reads TGCGCCAGCAACGCTAGGGGGCAGAGCGAAGAGACCCAGTACTTC.